This entry lists 5 T cell receptor beta chains sequenced from one sample in a study of Ad26.COV2.S vaccination and SARS-CoV-2 variants. Sequencing was performed with immunoSEQ multiplex PCR; in TCRdb, only in-frame clones are kept and a portion is missing. The sample lists roughly 380,000 clones, about 91% occurring once. Sequencing used peripheral blood, obtained after recovery from COVID-19. The source of these receptors is a human donor who had recovered from COVID-19.

The chain links TRBV6-5 to TRBJ2-7; TRBD1 matches 8 bases. With 0 bases clipped from V and 2 bases from J, the junction kept 6 bases outside the gene matches. Germline assignment: CDR1 MNHEY and CDR2 SVGAGI. This CDR3 contains 16 residues. DNA for the CDR3: TGTGCCAGCAGTTACTCGATCGCAGGGGGCACCTACGAGCAGTACTTC. It is translated as CASSYSIAGGTYEQYF.

V gene TRBV6-5 combines with J gene TRBJ2-5, with D possibly matching TRBD1 (5 bases). Germline values: CDR1 MNHEY, CDR2 SVGAGI. The CDR3 spans 13 residues. Trimming removed 4 bases at V and 1 base at J, with 7 bases between. CDR3 loop: CASSSDTQETQYF. CDR3 DNA sequence: TGTGCCAGCAGTTCGGACACCCAAGAGACCCAGTACTTC.

The chain uses TRBV27 and TRBJ1-2; a weak D match, TRBD1 (5 bases). Germline loops: CDR1 MNHEY, CDR2 SMNVEV (reference sequence). The CDR3 runs 13 residues. Trimming cost V 6 bases and J 1 base, with 9 bases left between them. CDR3 loop: CASRRGDNYGYTF. CDR3 DNA: TGTGCCAGCAGGCGAGGGGATAACTATGGCTACACCTTC.

V usage is TRBV19 and J usage is TRBJ2-1; the D gene is possibly TRBD2 (5 bases). The CDR3 is 15 residues long. The germline V gene encodes CDR1 LNHDA and CDR2 SQIVND (reference sequence). Trimming pared 1 base from V and 7 bases from J, leaving 14 bases between. The CDR3 sequence: CASSIVGASGNEQFF. CDR3 sequence (DNA): TGTGCCAGTAGTATAGTAGGAGCGAGCGGAAATGAGCAGTTCTTC. The variable domain in full, with the rest retrieved from reference TRBV19 and TRBJ2-1, is DGGITQSPKYLFRKEGQNVTLSCEQNLNHDAMYWYRQDPGQGLRLIYYSQIVNDFQKGDIAEGYSVSREKKESFPLTVTSAQKNPTAFYLCASSIVGASGNEQFFGPGTRLTVL.

V usage is TRBV6-5 and J usage is TRBJ2-7; 8 bases agree with TRBD1. V shed 10 bases, J shed 2 bases, and the junction held 7 bases outside the gene matches. Germline CDR1 and CDR2: MNHEY and SVGAGI. The CDR3 runs 13 residues. The CDR3: CATGQGSTYEQYF. Here the CDR3 DNA reads TGTGCCACCGGACAGGGAAGTACCTACGAGCAGTACTTC.